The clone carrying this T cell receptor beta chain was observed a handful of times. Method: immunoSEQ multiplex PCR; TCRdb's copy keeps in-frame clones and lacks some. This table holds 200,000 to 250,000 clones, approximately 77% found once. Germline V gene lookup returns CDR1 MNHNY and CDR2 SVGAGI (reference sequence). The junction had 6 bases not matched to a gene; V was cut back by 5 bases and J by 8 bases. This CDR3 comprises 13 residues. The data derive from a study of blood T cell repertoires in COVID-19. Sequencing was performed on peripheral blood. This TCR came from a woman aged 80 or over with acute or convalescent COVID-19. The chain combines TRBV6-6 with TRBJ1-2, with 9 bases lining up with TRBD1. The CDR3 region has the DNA TGTGCCAGCAGTACACGGACAGGGGAGGGCTACACCTTC. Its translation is CASSTRTGEGYTF.